This record concerns one T cell receptor beta chain sequence. One junction end does not reproduce the germline sequence, and a read error may be involved. CDR1 is SEHNR, CDR2 FQNEAQ, per germline (reference sequence). The CDR3 is 15 residues long. The roughly 17-31 mg bulk tissue piece was not sorted before simultaneous RNA and DNA extraction. Every patient had chronic HBV infection and was treatment-naive. The authors sampled five separate regions per tumor. These data belong to a study of tumor-infiltrating lymphocytes in primary liver carcinoma. The overall study: Sequenced samples came back with roughly 3.5 to 7.13 million productive TCRbeta reads, and the counts looked alike across tissue types.

The input was approximately 0.45 ug total RNA; TCR beta cDNA was made from it with a constant-region primer. ARM-PCR was slightly modified, and three nested multiplex PCR rounds with it gave rise to the TCR beta libraries. The first two PCR rounds used TRBV1-TRBV30 forward primers with a C-beta reverse primer, 9 to 11 cycles each. TCRdb reprocessed the multiplex PCR reads via MiXCR and lists one record per CDR3 protein. The table has tens of thousands of distinct CDR3 sequences, about three quarters seen once. This TCR came from a man aged 35 to 55 with primary liver carcinoma and hepatitis B virus infection. J is TRBJ2-3 and V is TRBV7-9, with D tentatively TRBD2 (5 bases). The sequencing sample was made of liver tumor tissue from sampling region 2. The subset denotes: tumor region T2, inferior pole. The CDR3 sequence: CASSLLAGSGDAHYF. The DNA of the CDR3 is TGTGCCAGCAGCTTACTAGCCGGGTCTGGGGATGCGCACTATTTT.